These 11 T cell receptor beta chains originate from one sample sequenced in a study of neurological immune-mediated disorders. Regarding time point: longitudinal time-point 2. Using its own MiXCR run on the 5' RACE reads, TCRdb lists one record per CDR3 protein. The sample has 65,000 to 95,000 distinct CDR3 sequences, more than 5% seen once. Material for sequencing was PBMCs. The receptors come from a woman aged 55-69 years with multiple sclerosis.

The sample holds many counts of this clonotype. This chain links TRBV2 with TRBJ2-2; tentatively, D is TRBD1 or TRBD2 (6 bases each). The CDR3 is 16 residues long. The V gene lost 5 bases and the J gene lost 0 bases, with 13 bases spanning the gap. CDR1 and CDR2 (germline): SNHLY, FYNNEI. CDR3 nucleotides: TGTGCCAGCAGTAGATGGGGGGCCGCGAACACCGGGGAGCTGTTTTTT. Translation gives CASSRWGAANTGELFF.

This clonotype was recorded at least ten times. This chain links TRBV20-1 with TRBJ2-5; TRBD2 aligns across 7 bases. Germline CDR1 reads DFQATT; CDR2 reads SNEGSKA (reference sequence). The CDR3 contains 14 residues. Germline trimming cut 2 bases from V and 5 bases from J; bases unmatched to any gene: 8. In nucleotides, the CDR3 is TGCAGTGCTAGACCCCGCGGGGGATTGGAGACCCAGTACTTC. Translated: CSARPRGGLETQYF.

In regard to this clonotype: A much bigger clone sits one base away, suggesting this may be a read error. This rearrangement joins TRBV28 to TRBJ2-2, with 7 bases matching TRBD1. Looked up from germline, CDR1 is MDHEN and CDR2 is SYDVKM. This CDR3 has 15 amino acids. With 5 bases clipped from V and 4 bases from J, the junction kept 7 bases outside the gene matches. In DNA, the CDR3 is TGTGCCAGCAGTCCCACAGGGGTGGTCACCGGGGAGCTGTTTTTT. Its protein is CASSPTGVVTGELFF.

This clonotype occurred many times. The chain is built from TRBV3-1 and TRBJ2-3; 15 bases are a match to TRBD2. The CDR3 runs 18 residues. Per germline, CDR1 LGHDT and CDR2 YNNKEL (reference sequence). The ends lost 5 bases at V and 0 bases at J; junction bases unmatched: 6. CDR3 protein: CASSGGTSGGKSTDTQYF. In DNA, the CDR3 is TGTGCCAGCAGCGGAGGGACTAGCGGGGGGAAAAGCACAGATACGCAGTATTTT.

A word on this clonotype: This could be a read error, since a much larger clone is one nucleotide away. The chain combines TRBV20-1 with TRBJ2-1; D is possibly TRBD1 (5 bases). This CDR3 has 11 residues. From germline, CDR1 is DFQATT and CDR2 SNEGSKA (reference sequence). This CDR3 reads CNAGLPREQFF. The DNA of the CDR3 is TGCAATGCAGGGTTGCCAAGGGAGCAGTTCTTC.

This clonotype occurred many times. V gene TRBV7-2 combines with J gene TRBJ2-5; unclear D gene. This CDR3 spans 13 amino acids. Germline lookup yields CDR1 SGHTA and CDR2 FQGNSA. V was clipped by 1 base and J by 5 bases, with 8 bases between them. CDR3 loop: CASSLVAIETQYF. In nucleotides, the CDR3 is TGTGCCAGCAGCTTAGTCGCAATTGAGACCCAGTACTTC.

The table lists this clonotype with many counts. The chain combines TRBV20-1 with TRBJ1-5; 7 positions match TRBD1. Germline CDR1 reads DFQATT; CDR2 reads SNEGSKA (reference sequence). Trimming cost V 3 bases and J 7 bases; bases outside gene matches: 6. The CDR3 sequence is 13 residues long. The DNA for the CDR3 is TGCAGTGCTAGTTCAGGGGGTTGGCAGCCCCAGCATTTT. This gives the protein CSASSGGWQPQHF.

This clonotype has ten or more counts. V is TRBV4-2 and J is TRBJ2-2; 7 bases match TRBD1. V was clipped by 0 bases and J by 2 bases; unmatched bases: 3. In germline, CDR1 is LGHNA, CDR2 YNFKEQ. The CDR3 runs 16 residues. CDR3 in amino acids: CASSQEGTANTGELFF. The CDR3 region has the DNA TGTGCCAGCAGCCAAGAAGGGACAGCAAACACCGGGGAGCTGTTTTTT.

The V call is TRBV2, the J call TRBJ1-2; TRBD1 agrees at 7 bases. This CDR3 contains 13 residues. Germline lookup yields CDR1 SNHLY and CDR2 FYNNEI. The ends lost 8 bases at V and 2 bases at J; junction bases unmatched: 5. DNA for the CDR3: TGTGCCAGCGGGGACAGCCTCAACTATGGCTACACCTTC. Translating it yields CASGDSLNYGYTF.

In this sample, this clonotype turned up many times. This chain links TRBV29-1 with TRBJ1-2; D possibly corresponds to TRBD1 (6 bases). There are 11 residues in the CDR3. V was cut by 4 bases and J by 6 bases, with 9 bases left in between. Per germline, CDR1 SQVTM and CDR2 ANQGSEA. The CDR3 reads CSVGDINGYTF. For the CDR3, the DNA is TGCAGCGTTGGGGACATAAATGGCTACACCTTC.

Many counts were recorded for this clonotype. The DNA for the CDR3 is TGCAGTGCTAGTAGCGGGGGCCTCATCGGAGAGACCCAGTACTTC. Translated, it gives CSASSGGLIGETQYF. The chain is built from TRBV20-1 and TRBJ2-5, with 9 nucleotides matching TRBD2. After removal of 3 bases from V and 4 bases from J, the junction contained 9 bases not matched to a gene. This CDR3 has 15 amino acids. In germline, CDR1 is DFQATT, CDR2 SNEGSKA (reference sequence).